This T cell receptor (beta chain) was recorded in a study of CD8 T cells in ankylosing spondylitis. Study-wide results and limits: Peripheral blood held disease-linked clones only at relatively low frequency, and these were CD8+. There was a TCR beta motif, made of roughly eight highly homologous variants, that appeared characteristic of ankylosing spondylitis blood. Reactive arthritis synovial fluid and blood were previously reported to contain some motif variants.

This CDR3 spans 16 amino acids. The ends lost 4 bases at V and 5 bases at J; junction bases unmatched: 14. Germline values: CDR1 SGHKS, CDR2 YYEKEE (reference sequence). Quantitative 5'-RACE with molecular barcodes produced the TCR beta libraries. TCRdb analysed the 5' RACE reads with MiXCR anew, one entry per CDR3 protein. The repertoire consists of about 440,000 distinct CDR3 sequences, with 17% occurring once and the leading ten covering 0.85% to 1.3%. As concerns this clonotype: The antigen is undetermined.

Sequencing was performed on blood, either unsorted or a sorted T cell fraction (not recorded which). The chain joins TRBV5-5 to TRBJ2-5; 7 bases are shared with TRBD2. The receptor's source is a male donor with ankylosing spondylitis. This CDR3 is CASSPRWGGSFETQYF. CDR3 nucleotides: TGTGCCAGCAGCCCGAGGTGGGGCGGGAGTTTCGAGACCCAGTACTTC.